This T cell receptor (beta chain) came from a study of T cells in localized non-small cell lung cancer (dated by TCRdb to the early 2020s). Regarding the research as a whole: The study analyzed T cell repertoires of 200 to 250 early-stage NSCLC patients, comparing tumors and uninvolved tumor-adjacent lungs. All 230 or so NSCLC patients in the cohort were treatment-naive and had localized lung tumors that were resected. NSCLC patients had a mean age of approximately 72 years, and about 140 were male and some 98 female.

At diagnosis, tumor, uninvolved tumor-adjacent lung and peripheral blood were collected and then preserved as a mix of FFPE and fresh-frozen material. For TCR repertoire profiling, blood samples were analyzed as peripheral blood mononuclear cells. Comment on this clone: Its antigen remains unidentified. No per-base quality is available; no much larger clone lies one base away.

V gives up 6 bases and J gives up 5 bases, and the segment between their germline ends measures 13 bases. CDR1 and CDR2 are read off the germline V gene as MNHEY and SVGAGI. From cysteine to phenylalanine, the CDR3 is 13 amino acids long. The entry retains the CDR3 DNA only, 39 bases that are in frame from base 1. TCR beta CDR3 regions were sequenced from DNA using the immunoSEQ Assay. Processing in the source paper ran as follows. T cell density was computed as TCR beta template counts normalized to usable DNA estimated by amplifying housekeeping genes. Richness was estimated with the preseqR package, extrapolating to 400,000 templates for PBMC samples and 120,000 templates for tissue samples. Clonality was defined by subtracting Pielou's evenness from one. Tissue-enriched TCRs were identified by differential abundance testing using productive amino-acid clonotypes, minimum total count 5 and alpha 0.1. The Jaccard Index and the Morisita Overlap Index were used to quantify repertoire overlap between compartments. TCR beta CDR3s were clustered by GLIPH together with public tetramer-defined viral CDR3s, and at least three viral sequences plus V-gene enrichment were required for viral motifs. Held by TCRdb, this immuneACCESS table contains in-frame sequences only and omits some clones. Under half of the omission traces to an unresolved V gene where checked; the cause of the rest is unknown. The DNA was the basis for D and trimming; V, J and clone size are from that table. This sample holds under 9,000 clones; around 87% were observed only once. In total, the top ten clones hold around 31% of the sample.

Summary of the overall study and its limitations: A median of roughly 58 of the top 100 tumor clones were detected in paired uninvolved adjacent lung, and approximately 28 of these tumor clones were also found among the top 100 clones of the paired uninvolved adjacent lung. Longer overall survival was associated with higher T cell density in blood, whereas shorter survival was associated with higher clonality in adjacent lung. Because multi-region sequencing of the tumors was not done, intratumor heterogeneity could not be ruled out. Because of the exploratory design, TCR variables were selected using unadjusted p-values without false-discovery rate correction. Uninvolved tumor-adjacent lung showed the highest T cell clonality, higher than tumor, which suggests more focused antigenic responses in the adjacent lung.

The sequence came from a male donor older than 55 with stage III lung adenocarcinoma. This chain is built from TRBV6-5 and TRBJ1-1, with the D gene not clear enough to name. This specimen was peripheral blood, taken before any cancer treatment. The CDR3 region: CASSPRAVTEAFF. The nucleotide sequence reads TGTGCCAGCAGCCCCCGCGCGGTGACTGAAGCTTTCTTT.